The 16 T cell receptor beta chains in this list originate from one sample, sequenced in a study of CD8 T cell repertoires and HIV-1 epitope variants. The table came from immunoSEQ multiplex PCR; TCRdb's copy has only in-frame clones and leaves some out. The data hold about 2,600 clones, with 72% observed a single time. These TCRs are of unknown antigen specificity. The source material was cultured CD8+ T cells derived from PBMCs. Receptor source: a male donor with HIV.

The chain couples TRBV7-3 to TRBJ2-5; D perhaps matches TRBD2 (9 bases). Germline CDR1 SGHTA, CDR2 FQGTGA. V shed 8 bases and J shed 5 bases, with 27 bases lying between them. This CDR3 spans 17 amino acids. The CDR3 DNA reads as TGTGCCAGCTCGTTGCCCGCGGGGGGGACAGGTGAGGAGACCCAGTACTTC. Its protein is CASSLPAGGTGEETQYF. Full variable domain (missing parts from reference TRBV7-3 and TRBJ2-5): GAGVSQTPSNKVTEKGKYVELRCDPISGHTALYWYRQSLGQGPEFLIYFQGTGAADDSGLPNDRFFAVRPEGSVSTLKIQRTERGDSAVYLCASSLPAGGTGEETQYFGPGTRLLVL.

The rearrangement links TRBV28 to TRBJ2-7; D assignment may be TRBD1 or TRBD2 (5 bases each). The length of the CDR3 is 14 residues. Per germline, CDR1 MDHEN and CDR2 SYDVKM. Between the trimmed V and J ends, which lost 3 bases and 5 bases, there was a span of 14 bases. CDR3: CASSFVSGTDEQYF. The CDR3 coding sequence is TGTGCCAGCAGTTTCGTATCAGGGACCGACGAGCAGTACTTC.

This clone was detected only a few times. This sequence joins TRBV9 and TRBJ2-5; TRBD2 matches at 13 bases. Losses at the gene ends were 4 bases for V and 7 bases for J; bases not matched to a gene: 7. From germline, CDR1 is SGDLS and CDR2 YYNGEE. There are 15 residues in the CDR3. CDR3 coding DNA: TGTGCCAGCAGCCCAGGACTAGCGGGGGATGGGACCCAGTACTTC. As protein: CASSPGLAGDGTQYF.

The chain employs TRBV6-4 and TRBJ1-5, with D tentatively TRBD1 (5 bases). Germline assignment: CDR1 MRHNA and CDR2 SNTAGT. With 6 bases removed from V and 4 bases from J, the gap between germline ends came to 13 bases. The CDR3 has 14 amino acids. This CDR3 is CASRSVQENQPQHF. The CDR3 nucleotides are TGTGCCAGCAGATCCGTACAGGAAAATCAGCCCCAGCATTTT.

The chain recombines TRBV27 with TRBJ2-7; the D gene could be TRBD1 or TRBD2 (5 bases each). The germline V gene has CDR1 MNHEY and CDR2 SMNVEV (reference sequence). Trimming took off 2 bases at V and 3 bases at J, with 11 bases between the two ends. The CDR3 has 14 amino acids. The CDR3 region is CASSLGASSYEQYF. The CDR3 nucleotides read TGTGCCAGCAGTTTAGGGGCTAGCAGCTACGAGCAGTACTTC.

This clone is a singleton in its sample. The chain recombines TRBV6-5 with TRBJ2-7, with D possibly being TRBD1 (6 bases). V lost 5 bases and J 3 bases, leaving 17 bases between the germline ends. The CDR3 contains 15 residues. The germline gives CDR1 MNHEY, CDR2 SVGAGI. CDR3 sequence reads: CASSTARDMSYEQYF. The CDR3 DNA reads as TGTGCCAGCAGTACGGCCCGGGACATGAGCTACGAGCAGTACTTC.

This chain uses TRBV28 with TRBJ1-5; TRBD1 agrees at 7 bases. CDR3 length equals 14 residues. V was clipped by 5 bases and J by 6 bases; unmatched bases: 7. Germline-derived CDR1 and CDR2 are MDHEN and SYDVKM. CDR3 coding DNA: TGTGCCAGCAGTGAGGGACAGTTGGTTCAGCCCCAGCATTTT. Protein product: CASSEGQLVQPQHF.

The rearrangement uses TRBV7-9 and TRBJ2-7; the D gene is possibly TRBD2 (6 bases). CDR1 and CDR2 from the germline V gene are SEHNR and FQNEAQ (reference sequence). V lost 1 base, J lost 7 bases, and 17 bases lay in between. The CDR3 is 15 residues long. The CDR3 nucleotides are TGTGCCAGCAGCTTAGATGGCGGGAAAATGCAAGAGCAGTACTTC. As protein: CASSLDGGKMQEQYF.

This rearrangement joins TRBV5-6 to TRBJ2-7; D not certain. The CDR3 consists of 17 residues. V was shortened by 2 bases and J by 2 bases, with 20 bases between the two germline ends. Germline values: CDR1 SGHDT, CDR2 YYEEEE. The CDR3 protein is CASSLEPGLAQPYEQYF. CDR3 DNA: TGTGCCAGCAGCTTAGAACCCGGGCTCGCCCAACCCTACGAGCAGTACTTC.

The chain links TRBV28 to TRBJ2-5; a weak D match, TRBD2 (6 bases). Looked up from germline, CDR1 is MDHEN and CDR2 is SYDVKM. V lost 6 bases, J lost 5 bases, and 13 bases lay in between. This CDR3 is built from 13 residues. The CDR3, as DNA: TGTGCCAGCAGCTGGTCTCGGGAGGAGACCCAGTACTTC. Translated, it gives CASSWSREETQYF.

This clone was counted a single time. This chain links TRBV19 with TRBJ2-2; D uncertain. Germline CDR1 is LNHDA and CDR2 is SQIVND (reference sequence). The CDR3 is 14 amino acids. V lost 5 bases, J lost 8 bases, and 15 bases lay in between. The CDR3 DNA follows: TGTGCCAGTAGTCCCTTCTCGGACCTGGGGGAGCTGTTTTTT. This encodes CASSPFSDLGELFF.

The chain joins TRBV27 to TRBJ1-3, with D unclear. The CDR3 is 15 residues long. Per the germline V gene, CDR1 is MNHEY and CDR2 is SMNVEV (reference sequence). The V end was cut by 9 bases, the J end by 4 bases, with 19 bases between. The CDR3, as DNA: TGTGCCAGTTCTACTTCAGGTTCCGTCGGAAACACCATATATTTT. Residues: CASSTSGSVGNTIYF.

The chain combines TRBV9 with TRBJ2-3; D is tentatively TRBD1 or TRBD2 (6 bases each). The CDR3 length is 15 residues. The V end lost 3 bases, the J end lost 1 base, and 12 bases lay between the germline ends. CDR1 and CDR2 from the germline V gene are SGDLS and YYNGEE. DNA for the CDR3: TGTGCCAGCAGCGCGGGGGCAGATCGCACAGATACGCAGTATTTT. It is translated as CASSAGADRTDTQYF.

The chain uses TRBV7-6 and TRBJ1-4; possibly TRBD1 for D (6 bases). There are 13 residues in the CDR3. V lost 3 bases and J lost 8, with 10 bases in between. The V gene's germline CDR1 is SGHVS and CDR2 FNYEAQ. This CDR3 reads CASSFIGGEKLFF. CDR3 DNA: TGTGCCAGCAGCTTTATAGGGGGAGAAAAACTGTTTTTT.

Only a few counts were recorded for this clone. The chain carries TRBV28 and TRBJ1-1, with TRBD1 identical over 7 bases. This CDR3 has 14 residues. Trimming took 8 bases from V and 3 from J; bases not matched to a gene: 9. The germline V gene has CDR1 MDHEN and CDR2 SYDVKM. The CDR3 protein is CASAIQGGDTEAFF. CDR3 sequence (DNA): TGTGCCAGCGCCATCCAGGGGGGAGACACTGAAGCTTTCTTT.

This chain joins TRBV7-2 and TRBJ2-3, with TRBD2 matching over 8 bases. Germline V lookup: CDR1 SGHTA, CDR2 FQGNSA. V dropped 2 bases and J dropped 1; count of bases not matched to a gene: 5. This CDR3 contains 16 residues. The CDR3 region has the DNA TGTGCCAGCAGCTTACCATTTAGCGGGGGCACAGATACGCAGTATTTT. Translated: CASSLPFSGGTDTQYF.